These 31 T cell receptor beta chains share one sample of origin, sequenced in a study of T cell responses to AZD1222 COVID-19 vaccine. Assay: immunoSEQ multiplex PCR; the TCRdb copy retains only in-frame clones and omits some. Found here are tens of thousands of clones, around 87% of them singletons; the top ten hold 24%. The specimen was peripheral blood, collected on day 0 of AZD1222 vaccination. Every receptor here comes from an adult in good health.

V and J are TRBV11-2 and TRBJ1-1, with D maybe TRBD1 (5 bases). From germline, CDR1 is SGHAT and CDR2 FQNNGV. This CDR3 spans 15 amino acids. V lost 0 bases, J lost 3 bases, and 11 bases lay in between. The CDR3: CASSLERGTDTEAFF. CDR3 nucleotide sequence: TGTGCCAGCAGCTTAGAGAGGGGTACAGACACTGAAGCTTTCTTT.

V and J are TRBV7-2 and TRBJ2-1; maybe TRBD2 (5 bases). The V gene lost 1 base and the J gene lost 13 bases, with 11 bases spanning the gap. The CDR3 contains 12 residues. The germline gives CDR1 SGHTA, CDR2 FQGNSA. The CDR3 loop is CASSLGGLAQFF. As DNA, the CDR3 is TGTGCCAGCAGCTTAGGCGGGCTAGCTCAGTTCTTC.

The rearrangement uses TRBV18 and TRBJ2-7, with 7 bases fitting TRBD1. Germline V lookup: CDR1 KGHSH, CDR2 LQKENI. Trimming removed 4 bases from V and 5 bases from J; junction bases left unmatched: 11. This CDR3 has 15 residues. DNA for the CDR3: TGTGCCAGCTCACTAACAGGGGTAACCGGAGACGAGCAGTACTTC. It encodes CASSLTGVTGDEQYF.

V usage is TRBV7-3 and J usage is TRBJ2-7, with 10 positions matching TRBD1. Germline CDR1 reads SGHTA; CDR2 reads FQGTGA. Trimming cost V 1 base and J 5 bases; bases outside gene matches: 8. CDR3 length equals 16 residues. CDR3 bases: TGTGCCAGCAGCTTAATACCGGGACAGGGGAGCCACGAGCAGTACTTC. Translated: CASSLIPGQGSHEQYF.

This chain's CDR3 is CASSEKGLLHPYEQYF. The CDR3 DNA follows: TGTGCCAGCAGTGAAAAGGGACTCCTACATCCCTACGAGCAGTACTTC. This chain joins TRBV2 and TRBJ2-7, with D possibly matching TRBD2 (6 bases). Germline-derived CDR1 and CDR2 are SNHLY and FYNNEI. The CDR3 has 16 amino acids. V was trimmed by 2 bases and J by 2 bases, leaving 16 bases between them. Full variable domain (outside the CDR3, taken from reference TRBV2 and TRBJ2-7): EPEVTQTPSHQVTQMGQEVILRCVPISNHLYFYWYRQILGQKVEFLVSFYNNEISEKSEIFDDQFSVERPDGSNFTLKIRSTKLEDSAMYFCASSEKGLLHPYEQYFGPGTRLTVT.

The chain recombines TRBV10-1 with TRBJ2-2, with 7 bases aligning to TRBD2. The CDR3 spans 16 residues. Trimming at V came to 2 bases and at J to 4 bases, leaving 7 bases not matched to a gene. Germline V gene sequence: CDR1 WNHNN, CDR2 SYGVQD (reference sequence). CDR3 DNA sequence: TGCGCCAGCAGTGAGGCAGGGACTAACCCCACCGGGGAGCTGTTTTTT. This sequence encodes CASSEAGTNPTGELFF.

DNA of the CDR3: TGTGCCGGGGACAGGGGGCTTGGGGAGACCCAGTACTTC. It is translated as CAGDRGLGETQYF. The rearrangement joins TRBV6-5 to TRBJ2-5, with TRBD1 identical over 12 bases. Germline V CDR1 and CDR2: MNHEY, SVGAGI. Trimming removed 11 bases from V and 5 bases from J; junction bases left unmatched: 6. The CDR3 has 13 residues.

The CDR3 region has the DNA TGCGCCAGCAGCTTGTCGGCCTTAGCGGCCTCCTATTACCAGCAGTACTTC. Translating it yields CASSLSALAASYYQQYF. This chain uses TRBV5-1 with TRBJ2-7; a possible D gene is TRBD2 (6 bases). V lost 1 base, J lost 8 bases, and 25 bases lay in between. This CDR3 region has 17 residues. Germline loops: CDR1 SGHRS, CDR2 YFSETQ. The whole variable domain, filled in from reference TRBV5-1 and TRBJ2-7, reads KAGVTQTPRYLIKTRGQQVTLSCSPISGHRSVSWYQQTPGQGLQFLFEYFSETQRNKGNFPGRFSGRQFSNSRSEMNVSTLELGDSALYLCASSLSALAASYYQQYFGPGTRLTVT.

The chain couples TRBV18 to TRBJ1-5; no firm D call. The germline V gene encodes CDR1 KGHSH and CDR2 LQKENI. V was pared by 5 bases and J by 0 bases, with 8 bases between. The length of the CDR3 is 14 residues. The CDR3 DNA sequence: TGTGCCAGCTCAGCCAGGATTAGCAATCAGCCCCAGCATTTT. Translated, it gives CASSARISNQPQHF.

The CDR3 loop reads CATSRLTGLATNEKLFF. The CDR3 DNA sequence: TGTGCCACCAGCAGGTTGACAGGGCTTGCAACTAATGAAAAACTGTTTTTT. The chain combines TRBV15 with TRBJ1-4, with 7 bases aligning to TRBD1. Germline CDR1 LNHNV, CDR2 YYDKDF (reference sequence). V lost 3 bases, J lost 0 bases, and 7 bases stayed unmatched. The CDR3 has 17 amino acids.

This chain uses TRBV15 with TRBJ1-1; a weak D match, TRBD1 (6 bases). Germline CDR1 reads LNHNV; CDR2 reads YYDKDF (reference sequence). The CDR3 covers 15 residues. V was cut by 3 bases and J by 1 base, with 12 bases left in between. The CDR3 loop reads CATSSGGHTNTEAFF. DNA for the CDR3: TGTGCCACCAGCAGCGGGGGACACACGAACACTGAAGCTTTCTTT. Drawing the rest from reference TRBV15 and TRBJ1-1, the complete variable domain is DAMVIQNPRYQVTQFGKPVTLSCSQTLNHNVMYWYQQKSSQAPKLLFHYYDKDFNNEADTPDNFQSRRPNTSFCFLDIRSPGLGDTAMYLCATSSGGHTNTEAFFGQGTRLTVV.

Here the CDR3 DNA reads TGTGCCAGTAGTATGACGGATTCTGGGGCCAACGTCCTGACTTTC. This codes for CASSMTDSGANVLTF. The chain couples TRBV19 to TRBJ2-6; D gene uncertain. With 3 bases removed from V and 1 base from J, the gap between germline ends came to 7 bases. This CDR3 is 15 amino acids long. CDR1 and CDR2 from the germline V gene are LNHDA and SQIVND (reference sequence).

The CDR3 nucleotides are TGTGCCAGCACCGGGACAGGCATCTCCTACGAGCAGTACTTC. Its translation is CASTGTGISYEQYF. The chain combines TRBV6-5 with TRBJ2-7; 8 bases are shared with TRBD1. J was trimmed by 0 bases and V by 7 bases; bases with no gene match: 5. The germline CDR1 and CDR2 sequences are MNHEY and SVGAGI. CDR3 size: 14 residues.

The CDR3 DNA sequence: TGTGCCAGCAGCTACAGGACAGGCCGAAACACCGGGGAGCTGTTTTTT. It translates to CASSYRTGRNTGELFF. The V and J genes are TRBV7-6 and TRBJ2-2, with TRBD1 matching 7 bases. From germline, CDR1 is SGHVS and CDR2 FNYEAQ. The junction had 7 bases not matched to a gene; V was cut back by 4 bases and J by 2 bases. The CDR3 length is 16 residues.

This chain joins TRBV4-3 and TRBJ2-7; D unclear. There are 14 residues in the CDR3. The V and J ends lost 3 bases and 7 bases respectively, with 16 bases between them. The germline V gene encodes CDR1 LGHNA and CDR2 YSLEER. CDR3 sequence (DNA): TGCGCCAGCAGCCACACTGACAAAACGTGGGAGCAGTACTTC. It specifies CASSHTDKTWEQYF.

Written as DNA, the CDR3 is TGTGCCAGTAAGGCAGGCCGAAATGAAAAACTGTTTTTT. It codes for CASKAGRNEKLFF. The chain employs TRBV19 and TRBJ1-4; D is undetermined. Germline-derived CDR1 and CDR2 are LNHDA and SQIVND (reference sequence). There are 13 residues in the CDR3. Trimming took off 7 bases at V and 5 bases at J, with 11 bases between the two ends.

The chain combines TRBV6-2 or TRBV6-3 with TRBJ1-1; perhaps TRBD1 as D (5 bases). The V gene lost 5 bases and the J gene lost 1 base, with 11 bases spanning the gap. The CDR3 covers 14 residues. Looked up from germline, CDR1 is MNHEY and CDR2 is SVGEGT. CDR3: CASSPLGTNTEAFF. In DNA, the CDR3 is TGTGCCAGCAGTCCCCTGGGGACGAACACTGAAGCTTTCTTT.

This rearrangement joins TRBV11-2 to TRBJ2-5; possibly TRBD2 for D (5 bases). Germline CDR1 is SGHAT and CDR2 is FQNNGV. The V end was cut by 4 bases, the J end by 2 bases, with 8 bases between. CDR3 length equals 13 residues. The DNA for the CDR3 is TGTGCCAGCAGCTCGGGATTACAAGAGACCCAGTACTTC. It yields the protein CASSSGLQETQYF.

V and J are TRBV3-1 (or the pseudogene TRBV3-2) and TRBJ2-5, with D possibly matching TRBD2 (6 bases). CDR1 is LGHDT, CDR2 YNNKEL, per germline (reference sequence). V lost 0 bases and J lost 4, with 9 bases in between. This CDR3 spans 14 amino acids. The CDR3 protein is CASSQDTGGETQYF. CDR3 sequence (DNA): TGTGCCAGCAGCCAAGATACCGGGGGAGAGACCCAGTACTTC.

The J gene is TRBJ1-2, the V gene TRBV6-1; no definite D call. The CDR3 extends over 15 amino acids. The V end lost 0 bases, the J end lost 0 bases, and 8 bases lay between the germline ends. Germline values: CDR1 MNHNS, CDR2 SASEGT. This CDR3 reads CASSEAAQPNYGYTF. The CDR3 nucleotides are TGTGCCAGCAGTGAAGCGGCCCAGCCTAACTATGGCTACACCTTC.

This clone was counted between two and nine times. CDR3 coding DNA: TGTGCCAGCAGCTCTAAGGGGGGACTAGCGGACAATGAGCAGTTCTTC. This sequence encodes CASSSKGGLADNEQFF. V gene TRBV7-3 combines with J gene TRBJ2-1, with 11 bases lining up with TRBD2. Germline lookup yields CDR1 SGHTA and CDR2 FQGTGA. This CDR3 is 16 amino acids long. V lost 4 bases and J lost 5; bases outside the gene matches: 7.

The chain employs TRBV5-5 and TRBJ1-1, with a weak D call TRBD1 (6 bases). This CDR3 has 14 amino acids. Germline V CDR1 and CDR2: SGHKS, YYEKEE (reference sequence). With 4 bases removed from V and 4 bases from J, the gap between germline ends came to 14 bases. Written as DNA, the CDR3 is TGTGCCAGCAGCCCGACAGGCAGGGTCACTGAAGCTTTCTTT. This sequence encodes CASSPTGRVTEAFF.

The gene calls are TRBV28 and TRBJ1-1; tentatively, D is TRBD1 (5 bases). This CDR3 has 16 residues. Germline-derived CDR1 and CDR2 are MDHEN and SYDVKM. Trimming stripped 6 bases from V and 0 bases from J, with 17 bases between. The CDR3 DNA follows: TGTGCCAGCAGCGGGGGGGAGGCGAGGTTGAACACTGAAGCTTTCTTT. Residues: CASSGGEARLNTEAFF.

The chain carries TRBV9 and TRBJ2-1, with 8 bases that match TRBD2. Germline values: CDR1 SGDLS, CDR2 YYNGEE. The CDR3 spans 16 residues. V lost 0 bases, J lost 1 base, and 3 bases stayed unmatched. The CDR3 nucleotides read TGTGCCAGCAGCGTAGGCCAGCGGGAGTCCTACAATGAGCAGTTCTTC. Its translation is CASSVGQRESYNEQFF.

In regard to this clone: Other DNA sequences in this specimen translate into the identical CDR3. V gene TRBV7-9 combines with J gene TRBJ2-3; D ambiguous. The CDR3 contains 9 residues. Germline CDR1 and CDR2: SEHNR and FQNEAQ (reference sequence). The V gene lost 8 bases and the J gene lost 4 bases, with 1 base spanning the gap. The CDR3 protein is CASSDTQYF. The DNA of the CDR3 is TGTGCCAGCTCAGATACGCAGTATTTT. Full variable domain (remainder filled in from reference TRBV7-9 and TRBJ2-3): DTGVSQNPRHKITKRGQNVTFRCDPISEHNRLYWYRQTLGQGPEFLTYFQNEAQLEKSRLLSDRFSAERPKGSFSTLEIQRTEQGDSAMYLCASSDTQYFGPGTRLTVL.

The genes are TRBV28 and TRBJ2-4; 12 bases line up with TRBD2. The CDR3 contains 15 residues. Germline loops: CDR1 MDHEN, CDR2 SYDVKM. Unmatched junction bases numbered 0, after V lost 5 bases and J lost 1 base. In DNA, the CDR3 is TGTGCCAGCAGTCTAGCGGGAGGGGCCAAAAACATTCAGTACTTC. Amino acids: CASSLAGGAKNIQYF. Drawing the rest from reference TRBV28 and TRBJ2-4, the complete variable domain is DVKVTQSSRYLVKRTGEKVFLECVQDMDHENMFWYRQDPGLGLRLIYFSYDVKMKEKGDIPEGYSVSREKKERFSLILESASTNQTSMYLCASSLAGGAKNIQYFGAGTRLSVL.

The chain recombines TRBV7-3 with TRBJ2-3; D is perhaps TRBD2 (6 bases). The CDR3 totals 14 residues. The V and J ends lost 8 bases and 1 base respectively, with 13 bases between them. Germline CDR1 and CDR2: SGHTA and FQGTGA. This CDR3 is CASAGLQGTDTQYF. As DNA, the CDR3 is TGTGCCAGCGCGGGGTTGCAGGGCACAGATACGCAGTATTTT.

The chain joins TRBV19 to TRBJ2-1; 7 nucleotides line up with TRBD2. CDR1 and CDR2 from the germline V gene are LNHDA and SQIVND (reference sequence). Trimming took 6 bases from V and 8 from J; bases not matched to a gene: 13. This CDR3 is built from 15 residues. The CDR3 protein is CASSGGGLKVDEQFF. CDR3 bases: TGTGCCAGTAGCGGGGGAGGGCTGAAAGTCGATGAGCAGTTCTTC.

This chain links TRBV9 with TRBJ2-7; possibly TRBD1 or TRBD2 for D (5 bases each). CDR1 SGDLS and CDR2 YYNGEE come from the germline V gene. The V end lost 0 bases, the J end lost 1 base, and 8 bases lay between the germline ends. The CDR3 length is 14 residues. This CDR3 is CASSVGGESYEQYF. The CDR3 DNA is TGTGCCAGCAGCGTAGGAGGGGAATCCTACGAGCAGTACTTC. The full variable domain, completed using reference TRBV9 and TRBJ2-7, is DSGVTQTPKHLITATGQRVTLRCSPRSGDLSVYWYQQSLDQGLQFLIQYYNGEERAKGNILERFSAQQFPDLHSELNLSSLELGDSALYFCASSVGGESYEQYFGPGTRLTVT.

V usage is TRBV30 and J usage is TRBJ2-5, with TRBD1 matching over 7 bases. The CDR3 consists of 15 residues. Germline-derived CDR1 and CDR2 are GTSNPN and SVGIG (reference sequence). Trimming took 6 bases from V and 2 from J; bases not matched to a gene: 12. Written as DNA, the CDR3 is TGTGCCTGTAAACCTTCCGGACAGGCACAAGAGACCCAGTACTTC. This translates into CACKPSGQAQETQYF. The full variable domain, its missing parts supplied by reference TRBV30 and TRBJ2-5, is SQTIHQWPATLVQPVGSPLSLECTVEGTSNPNLYWYRQAAGRGLQLLFYSVGIGQISSEVPQNLSASRPQDRQFILSSKKLLLSDSGFYLCACKPSGQAQETQYFGPGTRLLVL.

The chain links TRBV6-1 to TRBJ2-7; D unresolved. Trimming left V 0 bases short and J 3 bases short, with 6 bases between. The germline gives CDR1 MNHNS, CDR2 SASEGT. The CDR3 is 13 amino acids. For the CDR3, the DNA is TGTGCCAGCAGTGAAGCAAGAGGCTACGAGCAGTACTTC. This encodes CASSEARGYEQYF.